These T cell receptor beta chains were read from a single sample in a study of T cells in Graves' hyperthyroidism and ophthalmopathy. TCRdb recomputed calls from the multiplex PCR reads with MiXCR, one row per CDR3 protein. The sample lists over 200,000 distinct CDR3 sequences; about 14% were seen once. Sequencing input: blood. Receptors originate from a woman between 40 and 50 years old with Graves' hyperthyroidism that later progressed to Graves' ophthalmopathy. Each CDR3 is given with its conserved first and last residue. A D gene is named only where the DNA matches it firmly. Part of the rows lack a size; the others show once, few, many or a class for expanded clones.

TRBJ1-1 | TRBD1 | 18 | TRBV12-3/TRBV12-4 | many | TGTGCCAGCAGCCCCTCTTGGGCAGGGGGCTGGATGAACACTGAAGCTTTCTTT | CASSPSWAGGWMNTEAFF
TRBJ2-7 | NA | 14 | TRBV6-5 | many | TGTGCCAGCAGTTACTCGGGCTCGTCTGACGAGCAGTACTTC | CASSYSGSSDEQYF
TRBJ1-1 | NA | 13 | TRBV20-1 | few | TGCAGTGCTAGTGAGGACAGAAGCTTTGAAGCTTTCTTT | CSASEDRSFEAFF
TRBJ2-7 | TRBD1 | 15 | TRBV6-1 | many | TGTGCCAGCAGCCTGAAGGGGGACAGACTATACGAGCAGTACTTC | CASSLKGDRLYEQYF
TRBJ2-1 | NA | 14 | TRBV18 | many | TGTGCCAGCTCACCCGATTTAGAGTACAATGAGCAGTTCTTC | CASSPDLEYNEQFF
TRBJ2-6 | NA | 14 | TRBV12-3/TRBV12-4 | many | TGTGCCAGCAGACAACTCTCTGGGGCCAACGTCCTGACTTTC | CASRQLSGANVLTF
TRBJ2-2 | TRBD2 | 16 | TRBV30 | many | TGTGCCTGGAGTGAGGCTAGCGGGAGTAGCACCGGGGAGCTGTTTTTT | CAWSEASGSSTGELFF
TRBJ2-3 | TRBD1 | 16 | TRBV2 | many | TGTGCCAGCAGTGAACAAACAGGGGCGCAAGCAGATACGCAGTATTTT | CASSEQTGAQADTQYF
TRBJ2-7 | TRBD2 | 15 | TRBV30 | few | TGTGCCTGGAGCGACGGGGCGGGAGGGTCCTACGAGCAGTACTTC | CAWSDGAGGSYEQYF
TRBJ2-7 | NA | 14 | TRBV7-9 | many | TGTGCCAGCAGCTTAAGGCTAGCGCCCTACGAGCAGTACTTC | CASSLRLAPYEQYF
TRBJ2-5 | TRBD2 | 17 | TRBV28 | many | TGTGCCAGCAGTTTATTCGTCCTAGCGGGAGGTATGGAGACCCAGTACTTC | CASSLFVLAGGMETQYF
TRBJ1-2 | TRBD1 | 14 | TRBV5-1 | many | TGCGCCAGCAGCAGGATCGACAGGGACTATGGCTACACCTTC | CASSRIDRDYGYTF
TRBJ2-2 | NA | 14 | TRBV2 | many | TGTGCCAGCAGTGAATCGGGTTATTCCGGGGAGCTGTTTTTT | CASSESGYSGELFF
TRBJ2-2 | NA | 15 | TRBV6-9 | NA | TGTGCCAGCAGTTACTACTCCGGAAACACCGGGGAGCTGTTTTTT | CASSYYSGNTGELFF
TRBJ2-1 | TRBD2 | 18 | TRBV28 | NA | TGTGCCAGCAGTAAACGCCTAGCGGGCCCTCGCTCCTACAATGAGCAGTTCTTC | CASSKRLAGPRSYNEQFF
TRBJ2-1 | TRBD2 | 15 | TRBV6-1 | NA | TGTGCCAGCAGAACCCTAGCGGGAGGTCGGGTAGAGCAGTTCTTC | CASRTLAGGRVEQFF
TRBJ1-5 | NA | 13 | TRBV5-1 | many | TGCGCCAGCAGCTTGACTACTAATCAGCCCCAGCATTTT | CASSLTTNQPQHF
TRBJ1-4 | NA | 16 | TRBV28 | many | TGTGCCAGCAGTTTAGGAGGGAACCGAGCTAATGAAAAACTGTTTTTT | CASSLGGNRANEKLFF
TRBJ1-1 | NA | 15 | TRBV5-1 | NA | TGCGCCAGCAGCTTGGGGAACCCAGGGGTCACTGAAGCTTTCTTT | CASSLGNPGVTEAFF
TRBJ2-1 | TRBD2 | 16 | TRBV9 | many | TGTGCCAGCAGCCCCCGGACTAGCGGGAGGTCAAATGAGCAGTTCTTC | CASSPRTSGRSNEQFF
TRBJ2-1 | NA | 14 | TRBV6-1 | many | TGTGCCAGCAGTTGGACAAGCTCCTACAATGAGCAGTTCTTC | CASSWTSSYNEQFF
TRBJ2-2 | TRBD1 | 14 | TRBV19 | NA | TGTGCCAGTCTCCGGGACAGGGGGTCCGGGGAGCTGTTTTTT | CASLRDRGSGELFF
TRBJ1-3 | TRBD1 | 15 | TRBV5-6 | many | TGTGCCAGCAGCCTGGGACAGGGACTCGGAAACACCATATATTTT | CASSLGQGLGNTIYF
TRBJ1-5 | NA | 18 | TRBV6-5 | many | TGTGCCAGCAGTTACTCTCAGGTGGGCAGGGGACGGAATCAGCCCCAGCATTTT | CASSYSQVGRGRNQPQHF
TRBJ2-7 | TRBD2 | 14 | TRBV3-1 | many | TGTGCCAGCAGCGCTAGCGGGAGTGACTACGAGCAGTACTTC | CASSASGSDYEQYF
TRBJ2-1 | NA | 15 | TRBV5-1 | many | TGCGCCAGCAGCTTGGTAGGCGCCTCCTACAATGAGCAGTTCTTC | CASSLVGASYNEQFF
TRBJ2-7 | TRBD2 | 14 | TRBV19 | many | TGTGCCAGTAGTACGGGACTATTTTCCTACGAGCAGTACTTC | CASSTGLFSYEQYF
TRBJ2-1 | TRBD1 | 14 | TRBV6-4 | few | TGTGCCAGCAGTGATGGGGGACAGTACAATGAGCAGTTCTTC | CASSDGGQYNEQFF
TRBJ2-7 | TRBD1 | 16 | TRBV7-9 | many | TGTGCCAGCAGCCTTGGGGACAGCTCAGCAGCCTACGAGCAGTACTTC | CASSLGDSSAAYEQYF
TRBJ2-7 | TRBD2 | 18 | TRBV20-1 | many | TGCAGTGCTAGAGTCCGGGCGTGGGGGGGACCTTTCTCCTACGAGCAGTACTTC | CSARVRAWGGPFSYEQYF
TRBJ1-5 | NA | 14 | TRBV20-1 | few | TGCAGTGCTAGACTCGGACAGACTAATCAGCCCCAGCATTTT | CSARLGQTNQPQHF
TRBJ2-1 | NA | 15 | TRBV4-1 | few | TGCGCCAGCAGGCCCGGAGTAAGCCCCTACAATGAGCAGTTCTTC | CASRPGVSPYNEQFF
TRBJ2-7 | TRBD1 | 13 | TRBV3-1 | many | TGTGCCAGCAGCCAAATGGGACAGGGCGAGCAGTACTTC | CASSQMGQGEQYF
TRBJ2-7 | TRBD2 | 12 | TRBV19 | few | TGTGCCAGTAGTACCAGTGGGACTAAGCAGTACTTC | CASSTSGTKQYF
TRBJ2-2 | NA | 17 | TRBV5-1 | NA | TGCGCCAGCAGCTTGGCCGGTGGGCAAAAACCAACCGGGGAGCTGTTTTTT | CASSLAGGQKPTGELFF
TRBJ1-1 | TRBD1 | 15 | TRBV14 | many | TGTGCCAGCAGCGAGCGGACAGGGCCGTCTACTGAAGCTTTCTTT | CASSERTGPSTEAFF
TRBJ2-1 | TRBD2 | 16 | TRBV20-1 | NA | TGCAGTGCTAGAGTAGCCCTAGCGGGAGACCACAATGAGCAGTTCTTC | CSARVALAGDHNEQFF
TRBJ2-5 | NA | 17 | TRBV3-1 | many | TGTGCCAGCAGCCAAGACTTCGCGCGGGGACGTGGGGAGACCCAGTACTTC | CASSQDFARGRGETQYF
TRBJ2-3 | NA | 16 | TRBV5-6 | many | TGTGCCAGCAGCTTGTCCGCCAAGGAGCGCACAGATACGCAGTATTTT | CASSLSAKERTDTQYF
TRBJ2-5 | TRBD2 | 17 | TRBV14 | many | TGTGCCAGCAGCCAGTCTAGCGGGATGCCTCCATTGGAGACCCAGTACTTC | CASSQSSGMPPLETQYF
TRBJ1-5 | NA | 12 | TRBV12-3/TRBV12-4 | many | TGTGCCAGCACCCAGGGTATTCAGCCCCAGCATTTT | CASTQGIQPQHF
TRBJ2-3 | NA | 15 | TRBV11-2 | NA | TGTGCCAGCAGCCAGAACCGGTATTGCTCAGATACGCAGTATTTT | CASSQNRYCSDTQYF
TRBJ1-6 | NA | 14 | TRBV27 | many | TGTGCCAGCAGTTTCAACGGAAATAATTCACCCCTCCACTTT | CASSFNGNNSPLHF
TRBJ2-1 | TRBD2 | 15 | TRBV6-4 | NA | TGTGCCAGCAGTGACAAAGCGGGAGAGGGGAATGAGCAGTTCTTC | CASSDKAGEGNEQFF